One and the same sample provided the 28 T cell receptor beta chains below, sequenced in a study of CXCR3-negative and CXCR3-positive naive CD8 T cells. The libraries of TRB cDNA were constructed through 5' RACE using UMI labels. TCRdb reanalyzed the 5' RACE reads, giving one entry per CDR3 protein sequence and no DNA. In all, the sample yields some 49,000 distinct CDR3 sequences. Material for sequencing was naive CXCR3- CD8+ T cells from blood. The subset is: CD45RO-CCR7+CD27+CD95- naive CD8+ T cells lacking CXCR3 (TNR3-). The source of these receptors is a human donor in good health. Some clones in this sample may be carry-over from other donors' samples.

V is TRBV20-1 and J is TRBJ1-2. CDR1 and CDR2 (germline): DFQATT, SNEGSKA (reference sequence). The CDR3 sequence is 13 residues long. CDR3: CSAVASSSYGYTF.

The V call is TRBV28, the J call TRBJ2-7; the D gene TCRdb calls, TRBD1, cannot be checked with no DNA. Germline CDR1 reads MDHEN; CDR2 reads SYDVKM. This CDR3 has 14 amino acids. This chain's CDR3 is CASGPLGGTYEQYF.

The chain couples TRBV14 to TRBJ2-7; TCRdb's D call of TRBD2 is untestable without DNA. Germline-derived CDR1 and CDR2 are SGHDN and FVKESK. The CDR3 runs to 15 residues. This CDR3 is CASSQDFRSGNEQYF.

J is TRBJ2-5 and V is TRBV6-6; there is no DNA to check the TCRdb D call of TRBD1. CDR3 length: 14 residues. Germline CDR1 reads MNHNY; CDR2 reads SVGAGI (reference sequence). CDR3 region: CASLRDRDGETQYF.

The V gene is TRBV4-3, the J gene TRBJ2-5; the D gene TCRdb calls, TRBD1, cannot be checked with no DNA. There are 17 residues in the CDR3. CDR1 is LGHNA, CDR2 YSLEER, per germline. The CDR3 reads CASSQIYEGRGQETQYF.

This clonotype is medium-sized (0.01 to 0.1%) by frequency. The V and J genes are TRBV29-1 and TRBJ2-1; TCRdb returns TRBD2, unconfirmable since there is no DNA. The CDR3 is 15 residues long. CDR1 is SQVTM, CDR2 ANQGSEA, per germline. Here the CDR3 reads CSVERTSGRLNEQFF.

The V and J genes are TRBV7-6 and TRBJ2-1; checking the TCRdb D call of TRBD2 is not possible without DNA. The CDR3 consists of 16 residues. The germline V gene encodes CDR1 SGHVS and CDR2 FNYEAQ. The CDR3 region is CAIPRRTSGGTNEQFF. The complete variable domain, with remaining parts taken from reference TRBV7-6 and TRBJ2-1, reads GAGVSQSPRYKVTKRGQDVALRCDPISGHVSLYWYRQALGQGPEFLTYFNYEAQQDKSGLPNDRFSAERPEGSISTLTIQRTEQRDSAMYRCAIPRRTSGGTNEQFFGPGTRLTVL.

The V call is TRBV12-3 or TRBV12-4, the J call TRBJ2-7; TCRdb's D gene call, TRBD2, goes unchecked for lack of DNA. This CDR3 has 16 amino acids. CDR3 protein: CASSLALTGRSGEQYF.

The genes are TRBV20-1 and TRBJ2-7; there is no DNA to check the TCRdb D call of TRBD2. This CDR3 is built from 14 residues. Germline-derived CDR1 and CDR2 are DFQATT and SNEGSKA (reference sequence). The CDR3 loop is CSAWPAGDSYEQYF.

V is TRBV20-1 and J is TRBJ2-2; as DNA is missing, the TRBD2 call by TCRdb cannot be tested. Germline V gene sequence: CDR1 DFQATT, CDR2 SNEGSKA (reference sequence). The CDR3 runs to 14 residues. The CDR3 sequence: CSAPTSQNTGELFF.

The chain employs TRBV12-3 or TRBV12-4 and TRBJ1-3. The CDR3 covers 16 residues. The CDR3 loop reads CASGSSFKGSGNTIYF.

The V gene is TRBV4-2, the J gene TRBJ2-1; TCRdb reports TRBD2, a call that lacks DNA to check it against. Germline CDR1 and CDR2: LGHNA and YNFKEQ. The CDR3 loop spans 15 amino acids. The CDR3 reads CASSQVAGSYNEQFF.

V is TRBV29-1 and J is TRBJ2-7; TCRdb outputs TRBD1, but without DNA this stays unchecked. CDR3 length: 13 residues. Germline V gene sequence: CDR1 SQVTM, CDR2 ANQGSEA. This CDR3 reads CSVAGTGSYEQYF.

The chain uses TRBV20-1 and TRBJ2-7; TCRdb proposes TRBD1, but this gene call is untestable without DNA. Germline V CDR1 and CDR2: DFQATT, SNEGSKA (reference sequence). This CDR3 spans 13 amino acids. The CDR3 reads CSARDRGGWEQYF.

J is TRBJ2-1 and V is TRBV7-9; without DNA, the TCRdb call of TRBD1 cannot be checked. This CDR3 has 15 amino acids. Germline CDR1 and CDR2: SEHNR and FQNEAQ (reference sequence). Here the CDR3 reads CASSSPGTLHNEQFF. Based on the CDR3 plus reference TRBV7-9 and TRBJ2-1, the full variable domain is DTGVSQNPRHKITKRGQNVTFRCDPISEHNRLYWYRQTLGQGPEFLTYFQNEAQLEKSRLLSDRFSAERPKGSFSTLEIQRTEQGDSAMYLCASSSPGTLHNEQFFGPGTRLTVL.

The chain uses TRBV5-1 and TRBJ2-2; lacking DNA, the TRBD1 call made by TCRdb goes unchecked. The germline V gene has CDR1 SGHRS and CDR2 YFSETQ. The CDR3 is 13 residues long. CDR3 loop: CASSAPGTGELFF.

The CDR3 protein is CASSQDPDETADTEAFF. The V call is TRBV4-2, the J call TRBJ1-1; TCRdb indicates TRBD1, and absent DNA this call remains unverified. The CDR3 length is 17 residues. CDR1 LGHNA and CDR2 YNFKEQ come from the germline V gene.

This chain connects TRBV29-1 to TRBJ2-7; the TCRdb D gene call, TRBD2, has no DNA to confirm it. CDR1 and CDR2 from the germline V gene are SQVTM and ANQGSEA. This CDR3 comprises 14 residues. CDR3 sequence: CSVESPSPQIEQYF.

The chain uses TRBV12-3 or TRBV12-4 and TRBJ2-3; no DNA is available, so the TRBD2 call from TCRdb remains unchecked. The CDR3 covers 17 residues. CDR3 in amino acids: CASSSTSGGSSTDTQYF.

The V call is TRBV28, the J call TRBJ2-1. This CDR3 contains 15 residues. Germline CDR1 MDHEN, CDR2 SYDVKM. The CDR3 reads CASTSDGISNNEQFF. Drawing the rest from reference TRBV28 and TRBJ2-1, the complete variable domain is DVKVTQSSRYLVKRTGEKVFLECVQDMDHENMFWYRQDPGLGLRLIYFSYDVKMKEKGDIPEGYSVSREKKERFSLILESASTNQTSMYLCASTSDGISNNEQFFGPGTRLTVL.

CDR3 loop: CSARDNNYETDTQYF. The chain is built from TRBV20-1 and TRBJ2-3. Germline V lookup: CDR1 DFQATT, CDR2 SNEGSKA (reference sequence). This CDR3 contains 15 residues.

The rearrangement links TRBV18 to TRBJ2-7; the D call of TRBD2 rests on TCRdb alone, since no DNA is present to check it. There are 14 residues in the CDR3. Germline V CDR1 and CDR2: KGHSH, LQKENI. The CDR3 protein is CASSPRPDSYEQYF.

The gene calls are TRBV29-1 and TRBJ1-2; TCRdb's D call, TRBD1, is unchecked because there is no DNA. This CDR3 region has 11 residues. Germline values: CDR1 SQVTM, CDR2 ANQGSEA. The CDR3 is CSVGVGDSHVF.

This sequence joins TRBV15 and TRBJ2-1; as DNA is missing, the TRBD2 call by TCRdb cannot be tested. CDR1 and CDR2 (germline): LNHNV, YYDKDF (reference sequence). The length of the CDR3 is 12 residues. This chain's CDR3 is CATSTGDGEQFF.

V is TRBV7-9 and J is TRBJ2-7; TCRdb reports TRBD2, a call that lacks DNA to check it against. This CDR3 contains 13 residues. The germline gives CDR1 SEHNR, CDR2 FQNEAQ (reference sequence). The CDR3 is CASSRTGVYEQYF.

V usage is TRBV7-9 and J usage is TRBJ2-1. The V gene's germline CDR1 is SEHNR and CDR2 FQNEAQ (reference sequence). The CDR3 sequence is 16 residues long. The CDR3 region is CASNQYRGTPYNEQFF.

The chain uses TRBV11-2 and TRBJ2-7. The CDR3 contains 14 residues. Germline values: CDR1 SGHAT, CDR2 FQNNGV. CDR3 amino acids: CASSLRGDSYEQYF.

The CDR3 sequence: CASSPSSRNEQYF. This rearrangement joins TRBV6-5 to TRBJ2-7; the D call of TRBD2 rests on TCRdb alone, since no DNA is present to check it. This CDR3 spans 13 amino acids. Germline V gives CDR1 MNHEY, CDR2 SVGAGI.